The 16 T cell receptor beta chains below all came from one sample that was sequenced in a study of blood T cell repertoires in COVID-19. This table comes from immunoSEQ multiplex PCR, and its TCRdb copy is limited to in-frame clones, with some not included. Of 200,000 to 300,000 clones in the sample, approximately 80% were seen once. Sequencing was done on a sample of peripheral blood. These receptor sequences come from a human donor in a cohort sampled during active COVID-19.

Notes on this clone: Mismatch with germline at one junction end may stem from a read error. V is TRBV6-1 and J is TRBJ2-7; perhaps TRBD2 as D (5 bases). Germline CDR1 MNHNS, CDR2 SASEGT. The CDR3 runs to 12 residues. DNA for the CDR3: TGTGCCAGCAGTGAAGAACGCTACTCCGGGGACTTC. Protein sequence: CASSEERYSGDF.

The CDR3 sequence: CASSPKVGGPYNEQFF. The CDR3 DNA reads as TGTGCCAGCAGCCCGAAGGTAGGGGGCCCCTACAATGAGCAGTTCTTC. The genes are TRBV5-6 and TRBJ2-1, with 7 bases that match TRBD1. The germline CDR1 and CDR2 sequences are SGHDT and YYEEEE. J gave up 2 bases and V 4 bases, and 9 bases lay outside the gene matches. The CDR3 is 16 amino acids. Based on the CDR3 plus reference TRBV5-6 and TRBJ2-1, the full variable domain is DAGVTQSPTHLIKTRGQQVTLRCSPKSGHDTVSWYQQALGQGPQFIFQYYEEEERQRGNFPDRFSGHQFPNYSSELNVNALLLGDSALYLCASSPKVGGPYNEQFFGPGTRLTVL.

The J gene is TRBJ2-6, the V gene TRBV2; 9 positions match TRBD2. From germline, CDR1 is SNHLY and CDR2 FYNNEI. Trimming removed 8 bases from V and 0 bases from J; junction bases left unmatched: 5. The CDR3 consists of 16 residues. The CDR3, as DNA: TGTGCCAGCGGGTCTAGCGGGATCTCTGGGGCCAACGTCCTGACTTTC. This sequence encodes CASGSSGISGANVLTF.

The chain couples TRBV5-4 to TRBJ2-3, with unresolved D. Trimming left V 3 bases short and J 0 bases short, with 17 bases between. The CDR3 sequence is 17 residues long. Germline CDR1 SGHNT, CDR2 YYREEE (reference sequence). The CDR3 here is CASSSETLAASTDTQYF. CDR3 nucleotide sequence: TGTGCCAGCAGCTCTGAAACCTTAGCAGCTAGCACAGATACGCAGTATTTT.

This clone was seen at least ten times. The rearrangement uses TRBV10-2 and TRBJ2-7; TRBD1 agrees at 8 bases. The CDR3 runs 14 residues. Trimming removed 6 bases from V and 3 bases from J; junction bases left unmatched: 7. Germline CDR1 reads WSHSY; CDR2 reads SAAADI. This CDR3 is CASSGTGLGYEQYF. The CDR3 DNA sequence: TGCGCCAGCAGCGGGACAGGTTTAGGCTACGAGCAGTACTTC.

V usage is TRBV9 and J usage is TRBJ2-5; 7 nucleotides line up with TRBD2. This CDR3 spans 15 amino acids. V was clipped by 4 bases and J by 6 bases; unmatched bases: 12. Germline V gene sequence: CDR1 SGDLS, CDR2 YYNGEE. The CDR3 nucleotides are TGTGCCAGCAGCTCTCGTAGCGGGCAAATGCAGACCCAGTACTTC. Translating it yields CASSSRSGQMQTQYF.

The rearrangement joins TRBV19 to TRBJ2-1; 9 bases map to TRBD1. The CDR3 sequence is 15 residues long. J lost 4 bases, V lost 4 bases, and 5 bases had no gene match. Germline loops: CDR1 LNHDA, CDR2 SQIVND (reference sequence). The CDR3 DNA is TGTGCCAGTAGTACCACAGGGGGCAGGTACAATGAGCAGTTCTTC. This encodes CASSTTGGRYNEQFF.

The V and J genes are TRBV5-4 and TRBJ2-3; D is perhaps TRBD1 (6 bases). V gave up 3 bases and J gave up 4 bases, with 15 bases separating them. The germline V gene encodes CDR1 SGHNT and CDR2 YYREEE (reference sequence). The CDR3 is 15 amino acids. DNA of the CDR3: TGTGCCAGCAGCTCCCGGGCACGGACAGCAGATACGCAGTATTTT. Its translation is CASSSRARTADTQYF.

This chain uses TRBV10-3 with TRBJ2-1; maybe TRBD2 (5 bases). Germline CDR1 ENHRY, CDR2 SYGVKD. Between the trimmed V and J ends, which lost 4 bases and 0 bases, there was a span of 7 bases. This CDR3 contains 14 residues. CDR3 protein: CAISVGGSYNEQFF. As DNA, the CDR3 is TGTGCCATCAGTGTTGGAGGCTCCTACAATGAGCAGTTCTTC.

The chain joins TRBV12-3 or TRBV12-4 to TRBJ1-6; D is undetermined. The germline V and J ends were trimmed by 3 bases and 6 bases, with 6 bases remaining between them. This CDR3 contains 13 residues. CDR3 loop: CASSFMSNSPLHF. The CDR3 DNA reads TGTGCCAGCAGTTTTATGAGTAATTCACCCCTCCACTTT.

Many counts were recorded for this clone. Other nucleotide sequences from this sample produce the same CDR3. The rearrangement links TRBV5-5 to TRBJ2-5; tentative D call: TRBD2 (5 bases). The CDR3 totals 14 residues. V lost 1 base and J 5 bases, leaving 12 bases between the germline ends. Germline assignment: CDR1 SGHKS and CDR2 YYEKEE (reference sequence). CDR3 region: CASSLPGSGETQYF. The CDR3 region has the DNA TGTGCCAGCAGCTTGCCCGGAAGCGGCGAGACCCAGTACTTC.

This chain uses TRBV11-2 with TRBJ1-1; a possible D gene is TRBD1 (5 bases). V lost 0 bases, J lost 5 bases, and 13 bases lay in between. Germline CDR1 is SGHAT and CDR2 is FQNNGV. The CDR3 spans 15 residues. In nucleotides, the CDR3 is TGTGCCAGCAGCTTAGAGGCCAGGGTCGGAACTGAAGCTTTCTTT. Translating it yields CASSLEARVGTEAFF.

This clone was detected only once. The V call is TRBV6-2 or TRBV6-3, the J call TRBJ1-6; D not resolved. This CDR3 contains 14 residues. The V gene lost 4 bases and the J gene lost 9 bases, with 13 bases spanning the gap. Per germline, CDR1 MNHEY and CDR2 SVGEGT. This CDR3 reads CASSSLSGGSPLHF. CDR3 DNA: TGTGCCAGCAGTTCCCTCAGCGGTGGTTCACCCCTCCACTTT.

The chain joins TRBV7-8 to TRBJ1-2, with D perhaps matching TRBD1 (5 bases). CDR3 length: 15 residues. Germline CDR1 is SGHVS and CDR2 is FQNEAQ. Trimming left V 5 bases short and J 5 bases short, with 18 bases between. In DNA, the CDR3 is TGTGCCAGCAGCCTATTGACGGGGGGGGTGTATGGCTACACCTTC. This gives the protein CASSLLTGGVYGYTF.

The chain recombines TRBV4-1 with TRBJ2-7; 7 bases fit TRBD2. Germline CDR1 is MGHRA and CDR2 is YSYEKL. The ends lost 0 bases at V and 4 bases at J; junction bases unmatched: 6. The CDR3 is made up of 15 amino acids. As DNA, the CDR3 is TGCGCCAGCAGCCAAGATGCGGGGGTGGGATACGAGCAGTACTTC. Protein product: CASSQDAGVGYEQYF.

Note on this clone: A clone one base away is much larger, so this may be a read error. CDR3 nucleotides: TGTGCCAGCAACCAGGGGCCCATAGGTACTGAAGCTTTCTTT. Protein product: CASNQGPIGTEAFF. The rearrangement links TRBV6-4 to TRBJ1-1, with D perhaps TRBD1 (6 bases). Germline V lookup: CDR1 MRHNA, CDR2 SNTAGT. V was shortened by 7 bases and J by 5 bases, with 17 bases between the two germline ends. The length of the CDR3 is 14 residues.